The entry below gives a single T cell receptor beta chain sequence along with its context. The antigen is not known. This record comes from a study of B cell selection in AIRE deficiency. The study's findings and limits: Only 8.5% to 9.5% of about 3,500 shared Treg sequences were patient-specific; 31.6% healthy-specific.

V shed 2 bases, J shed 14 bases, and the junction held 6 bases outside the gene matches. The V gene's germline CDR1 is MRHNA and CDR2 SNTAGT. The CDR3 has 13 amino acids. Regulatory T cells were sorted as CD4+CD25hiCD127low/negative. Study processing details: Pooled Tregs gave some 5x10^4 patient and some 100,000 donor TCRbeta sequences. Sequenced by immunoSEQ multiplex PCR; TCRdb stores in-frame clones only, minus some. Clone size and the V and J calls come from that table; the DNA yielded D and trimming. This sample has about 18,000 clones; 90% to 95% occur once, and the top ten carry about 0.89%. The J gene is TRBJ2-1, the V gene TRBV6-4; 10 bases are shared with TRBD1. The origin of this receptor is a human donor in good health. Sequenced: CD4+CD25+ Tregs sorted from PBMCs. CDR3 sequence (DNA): TGTGCCAGCAGTGACCGCAGACAGGGGGCTAAGTTCTTC. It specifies CASSDRRQGAKFF.